These T cell receptor beta chains were read from a single sample in a study of T cells after yellow fever vaccination. TCRdb called the 5' RACE reads again in MiXCR, with one record for every CDR3 protein. The top ten hold 28% of the sample, which has roughly 50,000 distinct CDR3 sequences, less than 9% seen once. The sample here was CD8+ T cells sorted from PBMCs, taken roughly 14 days after the first yellow fever vaccination. The receptors were sampled from a man aged 18 to 29 who received the YFV17D yellow fever vaccine. Both conserved end residues are part of each CDR3. The order of the fields is J gene, clone size, D gene, V gene, CDR3 DNA, CDR3 protein. A D gene is named only where the DNA matches it firmly. The listing skips clone size in some rows; elsewhere it reads once, few, many or a size class.

TRBJ2-7 | many | TRBD1 | TRBV4-1 | TGCGCCAGCAGCCCAGTGGGGACAGGGATAGACGAGCAGTACTTC | CASSPVGTGIDEQYF
TRBJ1-1 | many | - | TRBV10-3 | TGTGCCATCAGTGGGGATCCGTGGGGAAGCACTGAAGCTTTCTTT | CAISGDPWGSTEAFF
TRBJ2-3 | many | TRBD2 | TRBV7-6 | TGTGCCAGCAGCTCGTGGACTAGCGGGGGGATAACAGATACGCAGTATTTT | CASSSWTSGGITDTQYF
TRBJ2-1 | few | TRBD2 | TRBV7-2 | TGTGCCAGCAGCTACAGCGGGGGGGTCTACAATGAGCAGTTCTTC | CASSYSGGVYNEQFF
TRBJ2-3 | many | TRBD2 | TRBV7-2 | TGTGCCAGCTCCTGGACTAGCGGGGGTCCCACAGATACGCAGTATTTT | CASSWTSGGPTDTQYF
TRBJ2-7 | many | - | TRBV29-1 | TGCAGCGTTGGTGGAGGATCGGGCGAGCAGTACTTC | CSVGGGSGEQYF
TRBJ2-1 | many | TRBD2 | TRBV6-5 | TGTGCCAGCAGCGGTGGGAGTAGCGGGGAGAAGTACAATGAGCAGTTCTTC | CASSGGSSGEKYNEQFF
TRBJ2-1 | few | TRBD1 | TRBV7-2 | TGTGCCAGCACCCCCTCCGGGACAGGAGCTTACAATGAGCAGTTCTTC | CASTPSGTGAYNEQFF
TRBJ2-3 | many | - | TRBV4-3 | TGCGCCAGCAGCCAACGTTTTAAACTCCCCCGAGGGGAGGGGGCGCAGTATTTT | CASSQRFKLPRGEGAQYF
TRBJ2-5 | many | - | TRBV7-2 | TGTGCCAGCAGCAGACACCTACAAGAGACCCAGTACTTC | CASSRHLQETQYF
TRBJ2-7 | many | - | TRBV29-1 | TGCAGCGTACAGGGGACTTCCTCCTACGAGCAGTACTTC | CSVQGTSSYEQYF
TRBJ1-5 | - | - | TRBV20-1 | TGCAGTGCTAGCCCCGGTGAGGGCCCCTATCATTCCCAGCATTTT | CSASPGEGPYHSQHF
TRBJ2-1 | - | - | TRBV4-2 | TGTGCCAGCAGCCAAGACCGAACAATGAGGGGGTTTAATGAGCAGTTCTTC | CASSQDRTMRGFNEQFF
TRBJ2-1 | many | TRBD1 | TRBV20-1 | TGCAGTGCTGAGGGGACAGGTTTGTTTAGGGATGAGCAGTTCTTC | CSAEGTGLFRDEQFF
TRBJ1-2 | many | - | TRBV11-2 | TGTGCCAGCAGCTTAGGTTCGGGTTTAGCTAACTATGGCTACACCTTC | CASSLGSGLANYGYTF
TRBJ1-1 | - | - | TRBV10-2 | TGCGCCAGCAGCCAGGCCGTTGAAGCTTTCTTT | CASSQAVEAFF
TRBJ2-7 | - | - | TRBV5-1 | TGCCCCAGCAGCTTGGGACCTTCTGTCCGCCGTCCAGTCGAGCAGTACTTC | CPSSLGPSVRRPVEQYF
TRBJ1-2 | - | - | TRBV12-3/TRBV12-4 | TGTGCCAGCAGTTTAGGGCCCTCCTGGGACGGAACAGAGCCTAACTATGGCTACACCTTC | CASSLGPSWDGTEPNYGYTF
TRBJ1-2 | many | TRBD1 | TRBV27 | TGTGCCAGCAGTCCGGGACAGGGAATGACTAACTATGGCTACACCTTC | CASSPGQGMTNYGYTF
TRBJ2-2 | - | TRBD1 | TRBV2 | TGTGCCAGCAGCCCAGGGGGCACCGGGGAGCTGTTTTTT | CASSPGGTGELFF
TRBJ2-1 | many | - | TRBV27 | TGTGCCAGCGGGGGTAGCTCCTACAATGAGCAGTTCTTC | CASGGSSYNEQFF
TRBJ1-5 | many | - | TRBV4-1 | TGCGCCAGCAGCCAAGATGAGGGGATAAGCAATCAGCCCCAGCATTTT | CASSQDEGISNQPQHF
TRBJ1-5 | many | - | TRBV7-6 | TGTGCCAGCAGCTTAAGAAGGGATAGCAATCAGCCCCAGCATTTT | CASSLRRDSNQPQHF
TRBJ2-1 | many | - | TRBV4-1 | TGCGCCAGCAGCCCCAGGGGAGGGAAAGGAAATGAGCAGTTCTTC | CASSPRGGKGNEQFF
TRBJ1-2 | many | TRBD1 | TRBV12-3/TRBV12-4 | TGTGCCAGCAGTTTATCGACAGGGCGCTATGGCTACACCTTC | CASSLSTGRYGYTF
TRBJ1-1 | many | - | TRBV7-6 | TGTGCCAGCAGCTTTTTGATGAACACTGAAGCTTTCTTT | CASSFLMNTEAFF
TRBJ2-1 | many | - | TRBV4-3 | TGCGCCAGCAGCCAAGACAGGATATACAATGAGCAGTTCTTC | CASSQDRIYNEQFF
TRBJ2-7 | many | - | TRBV29-1 | TGCAGCGCCCAGGGTGGAGGGTCCTACGAGCAGTACTTC | CSAQGGGSYEQYF
TRBJ2-3 | many | - | TRBV10-3 | TGTGCCATCAGTCAGAACCGCCGGGACGTCCTAGGGGGAGGTACGCAGTATTTT | CAISQNRRDVLGGGTQYF
TRBJ2-3 | many | - | TRBV12-3/TRBV12-4 | TGTGCCAGCAGCCCCAGGGCGGTTGCAGATAAGCAGTATTTT | CASSPRAVADKQYF